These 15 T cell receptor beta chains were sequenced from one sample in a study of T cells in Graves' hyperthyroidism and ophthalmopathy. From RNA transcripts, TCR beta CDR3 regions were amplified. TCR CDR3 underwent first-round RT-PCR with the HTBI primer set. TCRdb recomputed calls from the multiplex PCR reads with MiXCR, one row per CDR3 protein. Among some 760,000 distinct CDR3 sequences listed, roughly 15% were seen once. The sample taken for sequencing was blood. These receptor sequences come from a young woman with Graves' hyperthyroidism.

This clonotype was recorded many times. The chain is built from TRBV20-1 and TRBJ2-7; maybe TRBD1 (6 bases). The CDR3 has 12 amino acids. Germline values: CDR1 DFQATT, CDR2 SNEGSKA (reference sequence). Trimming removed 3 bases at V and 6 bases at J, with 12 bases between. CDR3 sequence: CSASRQGTEQYF. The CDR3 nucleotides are TGCAGTGCTAGCCGGCAGGGGACCGAGCAGTACTTC.

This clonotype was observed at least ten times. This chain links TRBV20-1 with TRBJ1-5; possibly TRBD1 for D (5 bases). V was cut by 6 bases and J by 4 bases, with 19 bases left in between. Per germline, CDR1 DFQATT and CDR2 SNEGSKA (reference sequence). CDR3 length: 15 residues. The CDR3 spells CSAKRGGVGNQPQHF. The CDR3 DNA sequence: TGCAGTGCCAAACGGGGAGGGGTCGGGAATCAGCCCCAGCATTTT.

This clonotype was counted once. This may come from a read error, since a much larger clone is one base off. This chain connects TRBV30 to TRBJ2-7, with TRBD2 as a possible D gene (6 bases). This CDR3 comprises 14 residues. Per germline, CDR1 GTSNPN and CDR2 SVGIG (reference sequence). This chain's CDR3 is CAWGVRGRIYEQYF. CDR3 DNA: TGTGCCTGGGGTGTACGTGGGAGGATCTACGAGCAGTACTTC.

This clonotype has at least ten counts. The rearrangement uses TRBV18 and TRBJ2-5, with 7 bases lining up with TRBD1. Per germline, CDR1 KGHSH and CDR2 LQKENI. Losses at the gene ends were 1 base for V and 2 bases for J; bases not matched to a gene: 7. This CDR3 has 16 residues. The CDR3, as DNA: TGTGCCAGCTCACCACAAAGACAGGGAGTACAAGAGACCCAGTACTTC. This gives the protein CASSPQRQGVQETQYF.

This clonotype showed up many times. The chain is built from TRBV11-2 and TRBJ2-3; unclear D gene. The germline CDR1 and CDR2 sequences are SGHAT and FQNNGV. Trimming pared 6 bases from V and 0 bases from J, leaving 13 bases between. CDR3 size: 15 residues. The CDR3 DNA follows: TGTGCCAGCAGACGTACAACTACTAGCACAGATACGCAGTATTTT. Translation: CASRRTTTSTDTQYF.

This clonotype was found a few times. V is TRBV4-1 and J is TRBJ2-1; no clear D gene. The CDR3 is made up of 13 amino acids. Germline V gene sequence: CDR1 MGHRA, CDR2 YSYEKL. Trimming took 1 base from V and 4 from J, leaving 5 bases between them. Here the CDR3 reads CASSQVQYNEQFF. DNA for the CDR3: TGCGCCAGCAGCCAAGTACAGTACAATGAGCAGTTCTTC.

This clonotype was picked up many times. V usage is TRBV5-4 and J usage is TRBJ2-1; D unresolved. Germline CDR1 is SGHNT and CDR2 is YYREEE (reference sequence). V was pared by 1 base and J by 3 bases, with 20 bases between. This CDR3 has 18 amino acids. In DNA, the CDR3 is TGTGCCAGCAGCTTGAGTCCCTTCACAAGTGCAGACTACAATGAGCAGTTCTTC. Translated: CASSLSPFTSADYNEQFF.

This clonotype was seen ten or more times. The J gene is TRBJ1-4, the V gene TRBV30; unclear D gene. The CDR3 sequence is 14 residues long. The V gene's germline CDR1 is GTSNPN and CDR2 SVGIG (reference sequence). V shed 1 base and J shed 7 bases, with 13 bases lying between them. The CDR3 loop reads CAWSATGWGEKLFF. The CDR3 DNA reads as TGTGCCTGGAGTGCGACGGGGTGGGGTGAAAAACTGTTTTTT.

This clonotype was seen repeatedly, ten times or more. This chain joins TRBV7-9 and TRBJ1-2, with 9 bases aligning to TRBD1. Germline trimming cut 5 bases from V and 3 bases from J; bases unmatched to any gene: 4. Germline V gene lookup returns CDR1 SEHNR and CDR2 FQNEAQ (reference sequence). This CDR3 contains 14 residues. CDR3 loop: CASSGQGIDYGYTF. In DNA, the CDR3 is TGTGCCAGCAGCGGACAGGGGATCGACTATGGCTACACCTTC.

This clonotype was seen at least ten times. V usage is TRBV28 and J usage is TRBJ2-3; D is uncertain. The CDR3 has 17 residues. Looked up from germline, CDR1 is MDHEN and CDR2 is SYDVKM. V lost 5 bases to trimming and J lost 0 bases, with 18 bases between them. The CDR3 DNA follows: TGTGCCAGCAGTCCAAGAGTGAAGAGGTCTAGCACAGATACGCAGTATTTT. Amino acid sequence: CASSPRVKRSSTDTQYF.

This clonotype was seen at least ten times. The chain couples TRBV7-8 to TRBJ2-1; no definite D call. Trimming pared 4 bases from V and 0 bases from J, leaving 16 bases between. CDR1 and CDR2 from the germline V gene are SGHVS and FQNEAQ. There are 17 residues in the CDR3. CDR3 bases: TGTGCCAGCAGCTCTAGACTCCCACAGAGCTCCTACAATGAGCAGTTCTTC. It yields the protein CASSSRLPQSSYNEQFF.

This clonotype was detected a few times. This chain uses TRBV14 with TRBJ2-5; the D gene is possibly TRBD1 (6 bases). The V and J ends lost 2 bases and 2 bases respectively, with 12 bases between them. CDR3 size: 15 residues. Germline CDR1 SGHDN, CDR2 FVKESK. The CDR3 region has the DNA TGTGCCAGCAGCCAACTACAGGGTGTACAAGAGACCCAGTACTTC. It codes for CASSQLQGVQETQYF. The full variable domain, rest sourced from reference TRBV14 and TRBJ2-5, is EAGVTQFPSHSVIEKGQTVTLRCDPISGHDNLYWYRRVMGKEIKFLLHFVKESKQDESGMPNNRFLAERTGGTYSTLKVQPAELEDSGVYFCASSQLQGVQETQYFGPGTRLLVL.

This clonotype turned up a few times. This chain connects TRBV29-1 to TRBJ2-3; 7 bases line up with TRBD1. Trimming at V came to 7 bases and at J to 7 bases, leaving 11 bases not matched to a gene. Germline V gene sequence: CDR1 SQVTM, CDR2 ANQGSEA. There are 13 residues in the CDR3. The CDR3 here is CSGKGGRRHTQYF. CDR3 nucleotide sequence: TGCAGCGGGAAAGGGGGCAGAAGGCATACGCAGTATTTT.

The CDR3 reads CASSLGSGDINIQYF. The CDR3 bases are TGTGCCAGCAGTTTAGGTAGCGGCGATATCAACATTCAGTACTTC. The rearrangement uses TRBV28 and TRBJ2-4, with D perhaps TRBD2 (6 bases). The germline V and J ends were trimmed by 2 bases and 7 bases, with 15 bases remaining between them. Germline V gene data show CDR1 as MDHEN and CDR2 as SYDVKM. This CDR3 has 15 amino acids.

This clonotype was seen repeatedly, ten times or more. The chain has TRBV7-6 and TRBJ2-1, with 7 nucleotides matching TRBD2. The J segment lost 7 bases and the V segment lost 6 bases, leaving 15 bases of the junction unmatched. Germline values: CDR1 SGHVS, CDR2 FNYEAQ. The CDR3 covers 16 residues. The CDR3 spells CASRKVAGESSNEQFF. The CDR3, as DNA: TGTGCCAGCAGAAAAGTGGCGGGAGAGAGTTCTAATGAGCAGTTCTTC.